Below, 18 T cell receptor beta chains from the same sample are listed, as sequenced in a study of glioma-infiltrating T cells after dendritic cell vaccination. The assay was immunoSEQ multiplex PCR, and TCRdb's table has in-frame clones only and misses some. The sample includes about 87,000 clones, roughly 89% of them seen just once. The specimen was blood, collected before dendritic cell vaccination. These receptors all come from a human donor with glioblastoma.

The rearrangement links TRBV25-1 to TRBJ2-5; 7 nucleotides agree with TRBD1. The CDR3 is 16 amino acids. The V and J ends lost 2 bases and 1 base, in that order; junction bases with no gene match: 7. Germline CDR1 reads MGHDK; CDR2 reads SYGVNS. DNA of the CDR3: TGTGCCAGCAGTGAACGACCCGGGACAGCCCAAGAGACCCAGTACTTC. Residues: CASSERPGTAQETQYF. Drawing the rest from reference TRBV25-1 and TRBJ2-5, the complete variable domain is EADIYQTPRYLVIGTGKKITLECSQTMGHDKMYWYQQDPGMELHLIHYSYGVNSTEKGDLSSESTVSRIRTEHFPLTLESARPSHTSQYLCASSERPGTAQETQYFGPGTRLLVL.

The rearrangement links TRBV19 to TRBJ2-7, with 7 positions matching TRBD1. V trimming: 0 bases; J trimming: 0 bases; junction bases outside the gene matches: 8. The CDR3 contains 17 residues. Germline V gives CDR1 LNHDA, CDR2 SQIVND (reference sequence). The CDR3 loop is CASSIEYIGTDSYEQYF. The CDR3, as DNA: TGTGCCAGTAGTATAGAGTATATCGGGACAGACTCCTACGAGCAGTACTTC.

CDR3 nucleotides: TGCAGCGTGTCCGTGACAGCCTCTGGAAACACCATATATTTT. Translating gives CSVSVTASGNTIYF. V usage is TRBV29-1 and J usage is TRBJ1-3; TRBD1 might be the D (5 bases). The CDR3 covers 14 residues. CDR1 is SQVTM, CDR2 ANQGSEA, per germline. V lost 6 bases, J lost 0 bases, and 12 bases lay in between.

This clone was detected only once. The chain couples TRBV5-1 to TRBJ2-1, with TRBD2 identical over 11 bases. CDR1 SGHRS and CDR2 YFSETQ come from the germline V gene. The J segment lost 3 bases and the V segment lost 5 bases, leaving 4 bases of the junction unmatched. The length of the CDR3 is 15 residues. The CDR3 here is CASRSSGGIYNEQFF. Written as DNA, the CDR3 is TGCGCCAGCAGATCTAGCGGGGGGATCTACAATGAGCAGTTCTTC.

V and J are TRBV7-9 and TRBJ1-1, with no clear D. CDR1 is SEHNR, CDR2 FQNEAQ, per germline (reference sequence). V was shortened by 3 bases and J by 8 bases, with 7 bases between the two germline ends. This CDR3 is built from 11 residues. The CDR3 sequence is CASSFTDEAFF. For the CDR3, the DNA is TGTGCCAGCAGCTTTACAGACGAAGCTTTCTTT.

CDR3 protein: CASKERPNSPLHF. CDR3 in DNA: TGTGCCAGCAAGGAGAGGCCTAATTCACCCCTCCACTTT. The V gene is TRBV6-1, the J gene TRBJ1-6; D gene unclear. The germline V and J ends were trimmed by 7 bases and 6 bases, with 10 bases remaining between them. CDR1 is MNHNS and CDR2 is SASEGT in the germline V gene. CDR3 length: 13 residues.

This clone was found once. This chain joins TRBV25-1 and TRBJ1-2; TRBD1 agrees at 8 bases. CDR3 length: 13 amino acids. CDR1 and CDR2 (germline): MGHDK, SYGVNS. Trimming at V came to 4 bases and at J to 6 bases, leaving 4 bases not matched to a gene. This chain's CDR3 is CASSVATGDGYTF. For the CDR3, the DNA is TGTGCCAGCAGTGTGGCGACAGGGGATGGCTACACCTTC.

The chain employs TRBV4-1 and TRBJ1-1, with D possibly matching TRBD1 (5 bases). V gave up 3 bases and J gave up 0 bases, with 8 bases separating them. The CDR3 is 14 amino acids. The germline V gene encodes CDR1 MGHRA and CDR2 YSYEKL. CDR3 nucleotides: TGCGCCAGCAGCCAGGGGCTTTTGAACACTGAAGCTTTCTTT. It encodes CASSQGLLNTEAFF.

This chain's CDR3 is CASSSDRALNTGELFF. The CDR3 coding sequence is TGTGCCAGCAGCTCGGACAGGGCCCTGAACACCGGGGAGCTGTTTTTT. This sequence joins TRBV7-8 and TRBJ2-2, with 8 bases that match TRBD1. The CDR3 totals 16 residues. CDR1 and CDR2 from the germline V gene are SGHVS and FQNEAQ. V was pared by 4 bases and J by 1 base, with 5 bases of the junction left unmatched.

This chain links TRBV4-1 with TRBJ2-7; 9 bases agree with TRBD2. Germline CDR1 reads MGHRA; CDR2 reads YSYEKL. V lost 0 bases and J lost 4; bases outside the gene matches: 7. This CDR3 contains 16 residues. CDR3 sequence: CASSQEAPSGNYEQYF. Written as DNA, the CDR3 is TGCGCCAGCAGCCAAGAGGCACCTAGCGGGAATTACGAGCAGTACTTC.

V is TRBV6-5 and J is TRBJ2-5, with 10 nucleotides matching TRBD1. The CDR3 is 13 amino acids. V shed 6 bases, J shed 7 bases, and the junction held 5 bases outside the gene matches. CDR1 and CDR2 from the germline V gene are MNHEY and SVGAGI. The CDR3 DNA sequence: TGTGCCAGCAGGGGGACAGGGGTGGGGACCCAGTACTTC. It encodes CASRGTGVGTQYF.

This chain links TRBV6-1 with TRBJ2-7; 8 bases match TRBD2. The J segment lost 4 bases and the V segment lost 5 bases, leaving 4 bases of the junction unmatched. From germline, CDR1 is MNHNS and CDR2 SASEGT. This CDR3 is 13 amino acids long. CDR3 sequence reads: CASSPGGGYEQYF. CDR3 nucleotides: TGTGCCAGCAGTCCGGGGGGGGGATACGAGCAGTACTTC.

This clone showed up just a few times. The genes are TRBV9 and TRBJ1-2, with TRBD1 identical over 9 bases. Germline assignment: CDR1 SGDLS and CDR2 YYNGEE. V was pared by 1 base and J by 6 bases, with 7 bases of the junction left unmatched. The CDR3 covers 15 residues. Here the CDR3 DNA reads TGTGCCAGCAGCGTAACCCTGACAGGGGGAGATGGCTACACCTTC. Its protein is CASSVTLTGGDGYTF.

This chain uses TRBV9 with TRBJ2-2, with TRBD2 matching 11 bases. Trimming removed 5 bases from V and 7 bases from J; junction bases left unmatched: 7. CDR1 and CDR2 from the germline V gene are SGDLS and YYNGEE. There are 15 residues in the CDR3. As DNA, the CDR3 is TGTGCCAGCAGGGCAACTAGCGGGAGTAACGGGGAGCTGTTTTTT. This gives the protein CASRATSGSNGELFF. Full variable domain (outside the CDR3, taken from reference TRBV9 and TRBJ2-2): DSGVTQTPKHLITATGQRVTLRCSPRSGDLSVYWYQQSLDQGLQFLIQYYNGEERAKGNILERFSAQQFPDLHSELNLSSLELGDSALYFCASRATSGSNGELFFGEGSRLTVL.

The gene calls are TRBV6-1 and TRBJ1-1; the D gene is possibly TRBD1 (6 bases). Germline values: CDR1 MNHNS, CDR2 SASEGT. CDR3 length: 13 amino acids. The V gene lost 4 bases and the J gene lost 3 bases, with 9 bases spanning the gap. CDR3 nucleotides: TGTGCCAGCAGTGGGACAGCATACACTGAAGCTTTCTTT. Its translation is CASSGTAYTEAFF.

The chain has TRBV25-1 and TRBJ1-2, with a weak D call TRBD1 (6 bases). V lost 5 bases to trimming and J lost 8 bases, with 21 bases between them. This CDR3 spans 15 amino acids. Germline CDR1 and CDR2: MGHDK and SYGVNS. CDR3 sequence: CASSNHGTRPKGYTF. The DNA for the CDR3 is TGTGCCAGCAGTAATCATGGGACAAGGCCAAAAGGCTACACCTTC.

The V call is TRBV4-1, the J call TRBJ2-7; tentative D call: TRBD1 (5 bases). The CDR3 is made up of 14 amino acids. Germline V gene lookup returns CDR1 MGHRA and CDR2 YSYEKL. V was clipped by 0 bases and J by 1 base, with 7 bases between them. The CDR3 spells CASSQDQGSYEQYF. The DNA of the CDR3 is TGCGCCAGCAGCCAAGATCAGGGATCCTACGAGCAGTACTTC.

This clone was detected once. This chain connects TRBV5-1 to TRBJ2-3; 8 bases are a match to TRBD1. Germline V lookup: CDR1 SGHRS, CDR2 YFSETQ. Trimming took 3 bases from V and 4 from J; bases not matched to a gene: 10. CDR3 length equals 16 residues. CDR3 sequence reads: CASSWGTGAKADTQYF. The CDR3 region has the DNA TGCGCCAGCAGCTGGGGGACAGGAGCGAAAGCAGATACGCAGTATTTT.